The 4 T cell receptor beta chains listed next were all sequenced from one sample in a study of naive and memory T cell subsets. Overall study results and limits: A few larger clonotypes appeared in naive repertoires, especially CD8, possibly memory cells re-expressing CD45RA.

These receptors lack a known antigen. Both TRBC1 and TRBC2 were covered by a beta constant-region primer of two equimolar oligonucleotides. Ligated cDNA was amplified by four rounds of PCR with nested alpha and beta constant-region primers and SP2. Via MiXCR, TCRdb re-called the UMI-ligation and nested PCR reads, giving one row per CDR3 protein. The data show 140,000 to 150,000 distinct CDR3 sequences, with approximately 22% seen just once and 0.11% held by the top ten. Specimen: naive CD4+ T cells from blood. These receptors came from a human donor in good health.

The J gene is TRBJ2-1, the V gene TRBV2; D is undetermined. The ends were cut back, 8 bases at V and 2 bases at J, with 4 bases in the middle. The germline V gene encodes CDR1 SNHLY and CDR2 FYNNEI. The CDR3 spans 11 residues. CDR3: CASQAYNEQFF. CDR3 sequence (DNA): TGTGCCAGCCAGGCCTACAATGAGCAGTTCTTC.

V usage is TRBV3-1 and J usage is TRBJ1-5; no clear D. This CDR3 is 13 amino acids long. Trimming took 1 base from V and 4 from J, leaving 5 bases between them. Germline V gives CDR1 LGHDT, CDR2 YNNKEL (reference sequence). The CDR3 region is CASSQGDNQPQHF. Here the CDR3 DNA reads TGTGCCAGCAGCCAAGGAGATAATCAGCCCCAGCATTTT.

This clonotype was found a few times. The gene calls are TRBV15 and TRBJ1-6; possible D gene TRBD1, 5 bases. The CDR3 is made up of 14 amino acids. The V and J ends lost 5 bases and 3 bases respectively, with 8 bases between them. Germline CDR1 reads LNHNV; CDR2 reads YYDKDF (reference sequence). The CDR3 loop is CATSADSYNSPLHF. Written as DNA, the CDR3 is TGTGCCACCAGCGCCGACAGCTATAATTCACCCCTCCACTTT.

The V gene is TRBV4-3, the J gene TRBJ2-5; D is possibly TRBD2 (5 bases). Trimming left V 0 bases short and J 10 bases short, with 12 bases between. Looked up from germline, CDR1 is LGHNA and CDR2 is YSLEER. This CDR3 contains 13 residues. CDR3 DNA: TGCGCCAGCAGCCAAGATGGGTACCGGGACCAGTACTTC. This sequence encodes CASSQDGYRDQYF.